These 3 T cell receptor beta chains originate from one sample sequenced in a study of human T cells and chemical hapten exposure. TCRdb used MiXCR to reprocess the RACE reads, holding one entry per CDR3 protein. The sample holds fewer than 85,000 distinct CDR3 sequences, around 9.6% seen once. Time point noted: patch test 2, 6 weeks after DPC sensitization. Treatment denoted: therapeutic diphenylcyclopropenone sensitization with weekly scalp DPC. The sequencing used whole blood, collected in connection with sensitization to the hapten diphenylcyclopropenone (DPC). Receptor source: a woman aged 25 to 39 with alopecia areata. Some clones in this sample may be carry-over from other donors' samples.

This clonotype has a count of ten or more. The rearrangement uses TRBV29-1 and TRBJ2-1; 11 bases map to TRBD1. The CDR3 runs 14 residues. The V segment lost 7 bases and the J segment 8 bases; nucleotides outside the gene matches: 10. Germline V CDR1 and CDR2: SQVTM, ANQGSEA. In DNA, the CDR3 is TGCAGCGCGGGACAGGGGGTTTTATTGGATGAGCAGTTCTTC. It encodes CSAGQGVLLDEQFF.

This clonotype has a count of ten or more. V and J are TRBV20-1 and TRBJ1-5, with D perhaps TRBD1 (6 bases). The ends were cut back, 1 base at V and 3 bases at J, with 7 bases in the middle. The length of the CDR3 is 13 residues. Germline V CDR1 and CDR2: DFQATT, SNEGSKA (reference sequence). CDR3 sequence reads: CSARAGDNQPQHF. The CDR3 DNA follows: TGCAGTGCTAGAGCAGGGGACAATCAGCCCCAGCATTTT.

This clonotype was picked up many times. The rearrangement uses TRBV18 and TRBJ1-5; D unresolved. CDR3 length equals 13 residues. Germline CDR1 is KGHSH and CDR2 is LQKENI. V lost 4 bases, J lost 5 bases, and 9 bases lay in between. CDR3 region: CASSHGSDQPQHF. CDR3 coding DNA: TGTGCCAGCTCACACGGGTCTGATCAGCCCCAGCATTTT.